This T cell receptor (beta chain) was sequenced during a study of response to subunit inactivated influenza vaccine. TCRdb re-derived calls from the RT-PCR reads in MiXCR, one entry per CDR3 protein. This table holds almost 250,000 distinct CDR3 sequences, 10% to 15% found once. The V end lost 5 bases, the J end lost 7 bases, and 18 bases lay between the germline ends. The CDR3 length is 15 residues. The germline V gene encodes CDR1 KGHSH and CDR2 LQKENI. This TCR was sampled from a man in his fifties who received an inactivated influenza vaccine. The chain employs TRBV18 and TRBJ2-1, with a possible D match to TRBD2 (6 bases). The source was non-naive T cells sorted from PBMCs, collected approximately 15 days before vaccination. Here the CDR3 reads CASSAVMGGWNEQFF. CDR3 sequence (DNA): TGTGCCAGCTCAGCAGTGATGGGGGGTTGGAATGAGCAGTTCTTC.